These T cell receptor beta chains were read from a single sample in a study of CXCR3-negative and CXCR3-positive naive CD8 T cells. With the 5' RACE reads reprocessed, TCRdb shows one record per CDR3 protein and no DNA. The sample shows over 150,000 distinct CDR3 sequences, and 0.45% to 0.6% sits with its ten largest clones. The sequenced sample consisted of naive CXCR3+ CD8+ T cells from blood. These receptors originate from a human donor in good health. Some clones in this sample may be carry-over from other donors' samples. CDR3s include the opening cysteine and the closing phenylalanine or tryptophan. Each record gives: J gene, V gene, CDR3 protein.

TRBJ2-7 TRBV11-3 CASSRSPGTGEEQYF
TRBJ2-1 TRBV27 CASSLGLAGAYNEQFF
TRBJ2-1 TRBV7-6 CASSPMTSGNYNEQFF
TRBJ2-2 TRBV14 CASSLSGGATGELFF
TRBJ2-1 TRBV15 CATRRTPWNEQFF
TRBJ2-7 TRBV28 CASSFGSVLGYEQYF
TRBJ2-3 TRBV28 CASSSPLAGGNTDTQYF
TRBJ2-1 TRBV5-1 CASSLGTGGFEQFF
TRBJ1-1 TRBV14 CASSQEELRQGTEAFF
TRBJ1-1 TRBV15 CATSPENTEAFF
TRBJ2-7 TRBV28 CASSLGQGVVAYEQYF
TRBJ2-7 TRBV27 CATSGTTSYEQYF
TRBJ2-7 TRBV15 CATSRGIRGGASGYEQYF
TRBJ2-3 TRBV27 CASSLSGFGDTQYF
TRBJ1-6 TRBV20-1 CSARVPPTVYNSPLHF
TRBJ2-7 TRBV15 CATSREKTGLREQYF
TRBJ1-1 TRBV4-3 CASSLTRDGHTEAFF
TRBJ2-4 TRBV29-1 CSLPPRGLGDIQYF
TRBJ2-5 TRBV28 CASSFDYRKETQYF
TRBJ2-1 TRBV21-1 CASSKAKGYRGVYNEQFF
TRBJ2-1 TRBV9 CASSVASGGAYNEQFF
TRBJ2-4 TRBV3-1 CASSQDPSWDIQYF
TRBJ2-1 TRBV19 CASLSGTRGVNEQFF
TRBJ2-7 TRBV19 CASSPGTGSYEQYF
TRBJ1-2 TRBV4-1 CASSQDLRTGRMDNYGYTF
TRBJ2-5 TRBV7-9 CASSSGPSKETQYF
TRBJ1-1 TRBV7-9 CASSQPIRPTEAFF
TRBJ2-2 TRBV5-6 CATPGVESLANTGELFF
TRBJ1-1 TRBV19 CASSRVMGPTEAFF
TRBJ2-1 TRBV29-1 CSVDRDGMGDEQFF